Presented here are 23 T cell receptor beta chains from one specimen sequenced in a study of T cell clonality in common variable immunodeficiency. Study results and limitations: In common variable immunodeficiency, TCR beta chains reportedly carried fewer deletions and N-nucleotide insertions.

These receptors lack a known antigen. Measured with immunoSEQ multiplex PCR; TCRdb has only the in-frame clones, and not every one. The record shows approximately 35,000 clones for this sample, with no singletons present. The source material was peripheral blood mononuclear cells. The receptors were gathered from a human donor with common variable immunodeficiency.

In its sample, this clone was seen many times. Read coverage stops 3 residues before the CDR3 terminus; the germline J gene supplies the remainder. The rearrangement links TRBV19 to TRBJ1-6, with a weak D call TRBD1 (6 bases). The germline V gene has CDR1 LNHDA and CDR2 SQIVND (reference sequence). The V end was cut by 4 bases, the J end by 4 bases, with 17 bases between. This CDR3 has 17 residues. CDR3 loop: CASSNNPWGQYNSPLHF. The sequenced part of the CDR3 DNA is TGTGCCAGTAGTAATAACCCCTGGGGGCAATATAATTCACCC.

This clone was found many times. The observed sequence ends 3 residues before the CDR3 terminus, with the missing tail filled in from the germline J gene. V usage is TRBV19 and J usage is TRBJ1-1, with D unresolved. V was cut by 8 bases and J by 1 base, with 11 bases left in between. CDR1 LNHDA and CDR2 SQIVND come from the germline V gene (reference sequence). The CDR3 totals 13 residues. CDR3 sequence reads: CASAITKNTEAFF. Incomplete CDR3 DNA: TGTGCCAGTGCCATCACTAAGAACACTGAA.

The table lists this clone with a few counts. The CDR3 end is not reached by the read, which stops 3 residues before it; the germline J gene fills it in. The J gene is TRBJ2-5, the V gene TRBV30, with TRBD2 matching 9 bases. Germline-derived CDR1 and CDR2 are GTSNPN and SVGIG (reference sequence). This CDR3 has 15 residues. V was pared by 0 bases and J by 4 bases, with 6 bases of the junction left unmatched. The CDR3 here is CAWSVGLAGSETQYF. The DNA read from the CDR3 is TGTGCCTGGAGTGTAGGGCTAGCGGGGTCAGAGACC.

This clone showed up just a few times. The observed sequence ends 3 residues before the CDR3 terminus, with the missing tail filled in from the germline J gene. The chain joins TRBV7-9 to TRBJ2-7; the match to TRBD1 covers 7 bases. J gave up 2 bases and V 3 bases, and 4 bases lay outside the gene matches. The CDR3 is made up of 14 amino acids. Germline V gene lookup returns CDR1 SEHNR and CDR2 FQNEAQ (reference sequence). CDR3 protein: CASSLSGTAYEQYF. The CDR3 bases that were read are TGTGCCAGCAGCTTGTCCGGGACAGCCTACGAG.

Concerning this clone: The read falls 3 residues short of the CDR3 end, and the missing part is taken from the germline J gene. This chain uses TRBV20-1 with TRBJ1-5, with TRBD1 matching over 9 bases. V dropped 3 bases and J dropped 1; count of bases not matched to a gene: 10. Germline V lookup: CDR1 DFQATT, CDR2 SNEGSKA (reference sequence). The CDR3 totals 17 residues. Partial CDR3 DNA: TGCAGTGCTAGCAACGACAGGGGGACTGAAAGCAATCAGCCC. It yields the protein CSASNDRGTESNQP. The full CDR3 protein is CSASNDRGTESNQPQHF.

In regard to this clone: Coverage ceases 3 residues before the CDR3 finishes, and the germline J gene fills in the end. This sequence joins TRBV5-1 and TRBJ1-1; D is unresolved. Trimming pared 3 bases from V and 0 bases from J, leaving 15 bases between. The CDR3 extends over 16 amino acids. Germline values: CDR1 SGHRS, CDR2 YFSETQ. Incomplete CDR3 DNA: TGCGCCAGCAGCTGGGCTTTGACAAGTGTGAACACTGAA. It is translated as CASSWALTSVNTE. The CDR3 in full is CASSWALTSVNTEAFF.

The table lists this clone with a few counts. The read terminates 3 residues before the CDR3 end, so the remaining end is supplied by the germline J gene. J is TRBJ2-1 and V is TRBV2; tentatively, D is TRBD2 (6 bases). V was clipped by 2 bases and J by 6 bases, with 14 bases between them. CDR3 length: 15 residues. From germline, CDR1 is SNHLY and CDR2 FYNNEI. The sequenced CDR3 bases are TGTGCCAGCAGTGAAAGGCTAGCGAGTTCCAATGAG. Its protein product is CASSERLASSNE. The whole CDR3 is CASSERLASSNEQFF. Combining the CDR3 with reference TRBV2 and TRBJ2-1 gives the whole variable domain EPEVTQTPSHQVTQMGQEVILRCVPISNHLYFYWYRQILGQKVEFLVSFYNNEISEKSEIFDDQFSVERPDGSNFTLKIRSTKLEDSAMYFCASSERLASSNEQFFGPGTRLTVL.

Of note for this clone: The read falls 3 residues short of the CDR3 end, and the missing part is taken from the germline J gene. The chain has TRBV18 and TRBJ1-2; 7 nucleotides match TRBD1. The J segment lost 3 bases and the V segment lost 5 bases, leaving 3 bases of the junction unmatched. The CDR3 loop spans 13 amino acids. CDR1 is KGHSH and CDR2 is LQKENI in the germline V gene. CDR3 bases read: TGTGCCAGCTCAACTACAGGGGACTATGGC. The encoded protein is CASSTTGDYG. The whole CDR3 is CASSTTGDYGYTF.

A note on this clone: The CDR3 end is not reached by the read, which stops 3 residues before it; the germline J gene fills it in. The chain carries TRBV11-2 and TRBJ2-1, with 11 bases identical to TRBD2. With V trimmed by 5 bases and J by 5 bases, 5 bases remained unmatched. The CDR3 totals 15 residues. In germline, CDR1 is SGHAT, CDR2 FQNNGV. The covered CDR3 bases are TGTGCCAGCAGCCGTAGCGGGGGGGCTCACAATGAG. Translating it yields CASSRSGGAHNE. The entire CDR3 protein is CASSRSGGAHNEQFF.

This clone was counted between two and nine times. The sequenced fragment ends 3 residues before the CDR3 boundary, so the rest is inferred from the germline J gene. The chain combines TRBV18 with TRBJ2-3; 14 positions match TRBD2. Per germline, CDR1 KGHSH and CDR2 LQKENI. The CDR3 loop spans 16 amino acids. V was clipped by 3 bases and J by 6 bases; unmatched bases: 5. The part of the CDR3 DNA that was read is TGTGCCAGCTCACCCTTGACTAGCGGGGGGGCTGATACG. This sequence encodes CASSPLTSGGADT. The CDR3 as a whole reads CASSPLTSGGADTQYF.

This clone was picked up many times. The read ends 3 residues early relative to the CDR3; the germline J gene fills the gap. The chain recombines TRBV7-9 with TRBJ1-6; the match to TRBD1 covers 9 bases. Losses at the gene ends were 8 bases for V and 6 bases for J; bases not matched to a gene: 5. The CDR3 is 14 amino acids. Germline CDR1 and CDR2: SEHNR and FQNEAQ (reference sequence). CDR3 DNA, as far as it was read: TGTGCCAGCGGACAGGGGAACGGTAATTCACCC. This gives the protein CASGQGNGNSP. The entire CDR3 protein reads CASGQGNGNSPLHF.

Comment on this clone: The sequenced fragment ends 3 residues before the CDR3 boundary, so the rest is inferred from the germline J gene. The chain uses TRBV11-2 and TRBJ2-3; the D gene is possibly TRBD1 (6 bases). The CDR3 has 14 amino acids. Trimming shortened V by 5 bases and J by 4 bases, and 13 bases separated the two germline ends. From germline, CDR1 is SGHAT and CDR2 FQNNGV. The part of the CDR3 DNA that was read is TGTGCCAGCAGCCTGGGACACTCTCCAGATACG. This translates into CASSLGHSPDT. The complete CDR3 protein is CASSLGHSPDTQYF.

A few counts support this clone. The CDR3 extends 3 residues past the end of the read, so its final part is completed from the germline J gene. The chain is built from TRBV7-9 and TRBJ1-6; D not certain. Trimming took off 5 bases at V and 7 bases at J, with 12 bases between the two ends. There are 14 residues in the CDR3. The V gene's germline CDR1 is SEHNR and CDR2 FQNEAQ (reference sequence). The covered CDR3 bases are TGTGCCAGCAGCCCGTACATCGAAAATTCACCC. Protein: CASSPYIENSP. The entire CDR3 protein is CASSPYIENSPLHF.

Many counts were recorded for this clone. Coverage ceases 3 residues before the CDR3 finishes, and the germline J gene fills in the end. The gene calls are TRBV11-2 and TRBJ1-1; TRBD1 matches 8 bases. Losses at the gene ends were 7 bases for V and 5 bases for J; bases not matched to a gene: 6. The CDR3 loop spans 13 amino acids. Germline CDR1 reads SGHAT; CDR2 reads FQNNGV. The sequenced part of the CDR3 DNA is TGTGCCAGCACCCTGTACAGGGGGACTGAA. Protein product: CASTLYRGTE. From start to end, the CDR3 is CASTLYRGTEAFF.

There are a few counts of this clone. The read ends 3 residues shy of where the CDR3 ends; the end is completed using the germline J gene. The chain is built from TRBV2 and TRBJ2-1; unclear D gene. Trimming took 6 bases from V and 0 from J, leaving 9 bases between them. CDR1 and CDR2 from the germline V gene are SNHLY and FYNNEI. The CDR3 is 14 residues long. The sequenced part of the CDR3 DNA is TGTGCCAGCAGGGCGGTCAGCTCCTACAATGAG. It specifies CASRAVSSYNE. The whole CDR3 sequence reads CASRAVSSYNEQFF.

Points on this clone: The sequence runs out 3 residues before the end of the CDR3; the remainder is reconstructed from the germline J gene. This rearrangement joins TRBV30 to TRBJ1-2; 8 positions agree with TRBD1. CDR1 is GTSNPN and CDR2 is SVGIG in the germline V gene (reference sequence). This CDR3 has 14 residues. The covered CDR3 bases are TGTGCCTGGAGTCCCAAGTCGACAGGGGTCGGC. Protein sequence: CAWSPKSTGVG. The whole CDR3 protein reads CAWSPKSTGVGYTF.

This clone has only a few counts. The read ends 3 residues shy of where the CDR3 ends; the end is completed using the germline J gene. The rearrangement joins TRBV30 to TRBJ2-3; D not resolved. Germline CDR1 reads GTSNPN; CDR2 reads SVGIG (reference sequence). The CDR3 totals 17 residues. V lost 0 bases, J lost 0 bases, and 16 bases lay in between. CDR3 sequence reads: CAWSVWSVGSSTDTQYF. The part of the CDR3 DNA that was read is TGTGCCTGGAGTGTCTGGTCGGTTGGTTCTAGCACAGATACG.

This clone occurred many times. The read is 3 residues too short to cover the CDR3 end, so that end is filled in from the germline J gene. The rearrangement joins TRBV19 to TRBJ1-5; D ambiguous. The length of the CDR3 is 15 residues. The V gene's germline CDR1 is LNHDA and CDR2 SQIVND (reference sequence). V was pared by 9 bases and J by 1 base, with 16 bases between. CDR3 residues: CASTLVGASNQPQHF. The DNA read from the CDR3 is TGTGCCAGCACCCTAGTAGGCGCCAGCAATCAGCCC.

This clone was seen a few times. The read terminates 3 residues before the CDR3 end, so the remaining end is supplied by the germline J gene. The V call is TRBV19, the J call TRBJ1-6; a possible D gene is TRBD1 (5 bases). Germline V gene data show CDR1 as LNHDA and CDR2 as SQIVND (reference sequence). V was pared by 3 bases and J by 6 bases, with 15 bases between. This CDR3 spans 16 amino acids. CDR3 residues: CASSIGGALGNSPLHF. CDR3 DNA (partial): TGTGCCAGTAGTATTGGCGGGGCGTTGGGTAATTCACCC. Drawing the rest from reference TRBV19 and TRBJ1-6, the complete variable domain is DGGITQSPKYLFRKEGQNVTLSCEQNLNHDAMYWYRQDPGQGLRLIYYSQIVNDFQKGDIAEGYSVSREKKESFPLTVTSAQKNPTAFYLCASSIGGALGNSPLHFGNGTRLTVT.

This clone was counted only a few times. The sequenced fragment ends 3 residues before the CDR3 boundary, so the rest is inferred from the germline J gene. This rearrangement joins TRBV18 to TRBJ1-2; maybe TRBD1 (5 bases). CDR1 is KGHSH, CDR2 LQKENI, per germline. CDR3 length equals 13 residues. The CDR3 spells CASSPQTASGYTF. Incomplete CDR3 DNA: TGTGCCAGCTCACCACAGACAGCTTCAGGC.

This clone was observed many times. The CDR3 end is not reached by the read, which stops 3 residues before it; the germline J gene fills it in. V is TRBV6-1 and J is TRBJ2-1, with 9 bases aligning to TRBD2. Germline CDR1 reads MNHNS; CDR2 reads SASEGT. Unmatched junction bases numbered 7, after V lost 4 bases and J lost 6 bases. This CDR3 has 15 amino acids. The part of the CDR3 DNA that was read is TGTGCCAGCAGTGCCGGGACTAGCACGTCCAATGAG. Protein sequence: CASSAGTSTSNE. The whole CDR3 is CASSAGTSTSNEQFF.

This clone was counted ten times or more. The CDR3 is cut off 3 residues early in the read; its end comes from the germline J gene. This chain links TRBV12-3 or TRBV12-4 with TRBJ1-1; 10 nucleotides agree with TRBD1. The CDR3 consists of 18 residues. V gave up 2 bases and J gave up 4 bases; unmatched junction bases: 13. CDR3 DNA, as far as it was read: TGTGCCAGCAGTTTAAGGGCGGTTGTTGGACAGGGGGTCACTGAA. It encodes CASSLRAVVGQGVTE. The CDR3 in full is CASSLRAVVGQGVTEAFF.

This clone was observed at least ten times. The observed sequence ends 3 residues before the CDR3 terminus, with the missing tail filled in from the germline J gene. The sample has other DNA sequences that encode this CDR3 too. The rearrangement uses TRBV29-1 and TRBJ1-1, with 7 nucleotides matching TRBD1. The CDR3 covers 18 residues. Germline assignment: CDR1 SQVTM and CDR2 ANQGSEA. After removal of 0 bases from V and 6 bases from J, the junction contained 19 bases not matched to a gene. CDR3 protein: CSVEDNPLSRDRAPEAFF. CDR3 DNA, as far as it was read: TGCAGCGTTGAAGACAATCCCCTGTCACGAGACAGGGCTCCTGAA.